This T cell receptor (beta chain) emerged from a study of T-cell reconstitution after alpha-beta-depleted transplantation in children. A library of TCRbeta sequences, prepared with unique molecular identifiers, was generated. TCRdb re-analysed the PCR reads in MiXCR, keeping a single row per CDR3 protein. This sample has hundreds of thousands of distinct CDR3 sequences, with about 11% found just once. This clonotype has ten or more counts. The germline gives CDR1 LGHNA, CDR2 YNFKEQ. The CDR3 totals 14 residues. V lost 0 bases to trimming and J lost 8 bases, with 11 bases between them. This chain joins TRBV4-2 and TRBJ2-1; D perhaps matches TRBD1 (5 bases). The clonotype was recovered from a human donor who donated a stem cell graft to a child with acute lymphoblastic leukemia. The sample consisted of PBMCs from the stem cell graft donor, taken from the stem cell graft. The CDR3, as DNA: TGTGCCAGCAGCCAAGATAACAGGTACCATGAGCAGTTCTTC. It codes for CASSQDNRYHEQFF.